The following is a T cell receptor (beta chain) sequence with its context. This clonotype was detected only a few times. What this receptor recognizes is not known. Per-base qualities were not stored, and no clone one base away is much larger. This sample is drawn from a study of post-analysis software for immune sequencing data (dated by TCRdb to about 2015). Broadly, across the study: Recorded disease courses included relapsing-remitting, secondary progressive and progressive-relapsing multiple sclerosis, with some patients lacking subtype annotation. The multiple sclerosis patient repertoires were compared with roughly twelve previously published healthy control repertoires from donors aged roughly 6 to 27 years. A subset of samples was prepared in parallel using single-end sample barcoding, then pooled and co-amplified after Illumina adapter ligation. The paper's findings and limits, for the study overall: The control group was slightly older than the multiple sclerosis patient group. Significantly higher frequencies in patients than in controls were found for about five TRBV segments, including TRBV5-6, TRBV5-1 and TRBV20-1. When samples were clustered directly using the F measure, samples prepared in the same batch co-clustered strongly, which prompted a batch-effect correction. Multiple sclerosis patients had significantly lower normalized Chao1 diversity than controls, a result that suggests substantial peripheral T-cell clonal expansion.

To demonstrate the VDJtools post-analysis software, the study profiled TCR beta repertoires from the peripheral blood of about 13 young patients with multiple sclerosis. The multiple sclerosis patients were children and adolescents ranging in age from roughly 6 to 15 years. CDR1 and CDR2 are read off the germline V gene as MGHRA and YSYEKL. V ends up 0 bases short and J 11 bases short, with an unmatched junction base count of 10. There are 17 amino acids in the CDR3, from cysteine to phenylalanine inclusive. Only CDR3 DNA remains: 51 bases, in frame from the first base. Library preparation used PCR. The run used an Illumina HiSeq 2500. To reduce PCR and sequencing biases, unique molecular identifiers were incorporated into the TCR beta cDNA libraries. Per 1 to 10 million input T cells, approximately 500,000 cDNA molecules were obtained, such that each molecule approximated one T cell. The patient libraries were prepared and sequenced using the same protocol as the earlier healthy control dataset. Samples belonging to the same batch were prepared together, multiplexed and sequenced on a shared HiSeq lane. As for the original processing: MIGEC was used to process the raw barcoded reads, and molecular identifier groups with only a single read were discarded before consensus assembly and CDR3 extraction. Clonotype tables were post-analysed with VDJtools, and diversity was normalized by down-sampling all datasets to the smallest sample size. To correct batch-related cross-sample contamination, repertoire overlap clustering matched CDR3 amino acid sequences but not nucleotide sequences. Through fastp at Q25 and MiXCR, TCRdb rebuilt clones from the public reads, retaining in-frame beta chains. Every CDR3 protein is listed once, alongside the most common genes and DNA of its rows. V and J calls and clone size were set by TCRdb, not the authors. A total of about 500,000 distinct CDR3 sequences appear in this sample, less than 45% of them only once. The ten largest clones represent about 12% of the sample.

The sequence derives from a girl aged 10-17 years with multiple sclerosis. The V gene is TRBV4-1 and the J gene is TRBJ2-1; 13 of the junction bases match TRBD2. Sample: blood. At the DNA level, the sequence is TGCGCCAGCAGCCAAGATCTCGGGACTAGCGGGAAGCTAAAGCAGTTCTTC. This yields the protein CASSQDLGTSGKLKQFF.